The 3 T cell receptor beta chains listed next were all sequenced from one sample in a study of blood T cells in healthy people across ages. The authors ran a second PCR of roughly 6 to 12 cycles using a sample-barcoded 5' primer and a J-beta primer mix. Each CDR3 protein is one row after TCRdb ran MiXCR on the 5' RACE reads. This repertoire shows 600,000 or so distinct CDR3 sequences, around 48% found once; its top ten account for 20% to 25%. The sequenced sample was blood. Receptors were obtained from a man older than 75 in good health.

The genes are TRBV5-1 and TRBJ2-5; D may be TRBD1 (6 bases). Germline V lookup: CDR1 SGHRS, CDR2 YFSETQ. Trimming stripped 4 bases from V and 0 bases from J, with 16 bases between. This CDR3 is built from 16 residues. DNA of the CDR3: TGCGCCAGCAGCGTTGCAGCCGACAGGCACCAAGAGACCCAGTACTTC. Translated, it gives CASSVAADRHQETQYF.

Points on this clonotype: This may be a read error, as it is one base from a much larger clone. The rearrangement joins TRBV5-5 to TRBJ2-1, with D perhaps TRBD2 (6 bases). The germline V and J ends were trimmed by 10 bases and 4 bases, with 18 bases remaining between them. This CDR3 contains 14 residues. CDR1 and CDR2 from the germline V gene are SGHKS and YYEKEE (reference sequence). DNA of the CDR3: TGTGCCGGCGGGGTGACAGAGACTTACAATGAGCAGTTCTTC. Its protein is CAGGVTETYNEQFF.

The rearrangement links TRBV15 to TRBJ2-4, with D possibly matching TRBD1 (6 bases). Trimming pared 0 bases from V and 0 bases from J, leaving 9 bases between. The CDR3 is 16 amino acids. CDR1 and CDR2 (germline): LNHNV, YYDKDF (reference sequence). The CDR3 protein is CATSRDEGVAKNIQYF. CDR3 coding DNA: TGTGCCACCAGCAGAGATGAGGGGGTAGCCAAAAACATTCAGTACTTC.